Sequencing of this T cell receptor beta chain was carried out in a study of control samples from healthy donors and cancer patients. This clone was seen a handful of times. Some clones are missing from TCRdb's copy, which holds only in-frame ones; the method was immunoSEQ multiplex PCR. The sample carries 85,000 to 95,000 clones, about 88% recorded once. The specimen sequenced was blood. This TCR derives from an older woman in good health.

Written as DNA, the CDR3 is TGTGCCAGCAGCTTGGACAGCATCGGGGAGCTGTTTTTT. Translating gives CASSLDSIGELFF. The genes are TRBV5-4 and TRBJ2-2; D remains ambiguous. V lost 0 bases and J lost 7, with 7 bases in between. The CDR3 covers 13 residues. Per the germline V gene, CDR1 is SGHNT and CDR2 is YYREEE (reference sequence).